This T cell receptor (beta chain) is drawn from a study of tumor-infiltrating lymphocytes in localized non-small cell lung cancer. Study in general: Each patient gave resected tumor and non-adjacent uninvolved lung tissue. Study outcomes and limitations: Technical variation could not be separated from intratumor heterogeneity here.

This CDR3 comprises 15 residues. Germline values: CDR1 SGDLS, CDR2 YYNGEE. Trimming removed 5 bases from V and 10 bases from J, with 22 bases in between. Assay: immunoSEQ multiplex PCR; the TCRdb copy retains only in-frame clones and omits some. Found here are 10,000 to 15,000 clones, around 84% of them singletons; the top ten hold roughly 8.7%. As regards this clone: Its matching antigen is unknown.

V and J are TRBV9 and TRBJ2-1; either TRBD1 or TRBD2 may fit D (7 bases each). The sample consisted of lung tumor tissue. The receptor was isolated from a human donor with non-small cell lung cancer. Here the CDR3 DNA reads TGTGCCAGCAGTTCCACAGGGGCGGGGGTAGCGGAGCAGTTCTTC. Protein product: CASSSTGAGVAEQFF.